The rows below give T cell receptor beta chains drawn from one sample of a study of shared clonotypes between healthy human individuals. TCRdb's table, derived via immunoSEQ multiplex PCR, lists solely in-frame clones and lacks some. The sample carries millions of clones, roughly 91% recorded once. The source material was naive CD8+ T cells from PBMCs. The receptors were sampled from a man between 18 and 29 years old in good health. Some clones in this sample may be carry-over from other donors' samples. Each CDR3 is given with its conserved first and last residue. Each record gives: V gene, J gene, clone size, D gene, CDR3 DNA, CDR3 protein. The D gene is left open where the match is weak. Where a row states a size, it is once, few, many or the class of an expanded clone; other rows omit it.

>TRBV6-5|TRBJ2-7|.|.
TGTGCCAGCAGCGACAGCTACGAGCAGTACTTC
CASSDSYEQYF
>TRBV28|TRBJ2-2|.|TRBD2
TGTGCCAGCAGTTTTCCTATGAGCGGGAGGTCGAACACCGGGGAGCTGTTTTTT
CASSFPMSGRSNTGELFF
>TRBV21-1|TRBJ1-5|.|.
TGTGCCAGCAGCAACACCAGCTTGACAGGGAATAGCAATCAGCCCCAGCATTTT
CASSNTSLTGNSNQPQHF
>TRBV28|TRBJ2-7|once|.
TGTGCCAGCAGTCCGTGGGCCGAGCAGTACTTC
CASSPWAEQYF
>TRBV4-1|TRBJ2-5|.|.
TGCGCTGCAGGAGGGGTACGGGAGACCCAGTACTTC
CAAGGVRETQYF
>TRBV6-1|TRBJ1-1|once|.
TGTGCCAGCAGCGACCAGGGTTACACTGAAGCTTTCTTT
CASSDQGYTEAFF
>TRBV4-3|TRBJ2-2|.|.
TGCGCCAGCAGGCCCGGAAGGGCTTCGAGTGCCGGGGAGCTGTTTTTT
CASRPGRASSAGELFF
>TRBV6-5|TRBJ2-1|once|TRBD2
TGTGCCAGCAGTTACGGGGGGGAGGGCCGGCATGAGCAGTTCTTC
CASSYGGEGRHEQFF
>TRBV27|TRBJ1-2|.|.
TGTGCCAGCAGTTTAGGTGCAGGTTCTAACTATGGCTACACCTTC
CASSLGAGSNYGYTF
>TRBV19|TRBJ1-2|.|TRBD1
TGTGCCAGTAGAGCCGGGACAGCTCTCCTCTTC
CASRAGTALLF
>TRBV25-1|TRBJ1-3|.|.
TGTGCCAGCAGTGTGGGTGCTGGGGGAGACACCATATATTTT
CASSVGAGGDTIYF
>TRBV27|TRBJ1-1|.|.
TGTGCCAGCAGCCCCGGGCCGGGGTCGAACACTGAAGCTTTCTTT
CASSPGPGSNTEAFF
>TRBV6-5|TRBJ2-2|.|.
TGTGCCAGCAGTAAAAACGGACCGGAGCTGTTTTTT
CASSKNGPELFF
>TRBV7-3|TRBJ2-1|.|TRBD2
TGTGCCAGCAGCCCTTTGCGGGGGGGCAATGAGCAGTTCTTC
CASSPLRGGNEQFF
>TRBV9|TRBJ1-4|.|.
TGTGCCAGCAGCGTCGGAGGAACGGCTAATGAAAAACTGTTTTTT
CASSVGGTANEKLFF
>TRBV19|TRBJ2-1|once|TRBD2
TGTGCCAGTAGTATCGGGCTAGCGGTCTACAATGAGCAGTTCTTC
CASSIGLAVYNEQFF
>TRBV27|TRBJ1-5|.|.
TGTGCCAGCAGTCTTATCCCACAGGGTAATCAGCCCCAGCATTTT
CASSLIPQGNQPQHF
>TRBV10-2|TRBJ2-7|.|.
TGCGCCAGCAGTGATCTGGGCAAATCGTACGAGCAGTACTTC
CASSDLGKSYEQYF
>TRBV30|TRBJ2-7|.|.
TGTGCCTGGACAGGGGCGCTCAACGAGCAGTACTTC
CAWTGALNEQYF
>TRBV7-8|TRBJ1-3|.|.
TGTGCCAGCACCCCCCTACAGACTTTCTCTGGAAACACCATATATTTT
CASTPLQTFSGNTIYF
>TRBV7-3|TRBJ2-7|.|.
TGTGCCAGCAGCTTAGGAGTGGGCGGATCCTACGAGCAGTACTTC
CASSLGVGGSYEQYF
>TRBV5-4|TRBJ2-3|.|.
TGTGCCAGCAGCTTGTGGGGTCGAGACACAGATACGCAGTATTTT
CASSLWGRDTDTQYF
>TRBV2|TRBJ2-7|.|.
TGTGCCAGCAGTGATGGGTACGAGCAGTACTTC
CASSDGYEQYF
>TRBV10-3|TRBJ2-3|.|TRBD1
TGTGCCATCAGTCAACCCATCGGGACAGGGGTTTCCTACGATACGCAGTATTTT
CAISQPIGTGVSYDTQYF
>TRBV4-1|TRBJ1-3|.|.
TGCGCCAGCAGCCAACTGTCGGGGTCTGGAAACACCATATATTTT
CASSQLSGSGNTIYF
>TRBV15|TRBJ2-7|.|TRBD1
TGTGCCACCAGCGGACAGGGGACGCACGAGCAGTACTTC
CATSGQGTHEQYF
>TRBV7-2|TRBJ2-1|.|TRBD2
TGTGCCAGCAGCTTAGTCTGGAATACTAGCGGGAGATGCTATGAGCAGTTCTTC
CASSLVWNTSGRCYEQFF
>TRBV5-1|TRBJ2-3|.|.
TGCGCCAGCAGCTCGCTGGACAGTCAAACGGATACGCAGTATTTT
CASSSLDSQTDTQYF
>TRBV15|TRBJ2-7|.|TRBD2
TGTGCCACCAACTATGGGGGGGACGCCTACGAGCAGTACTTC
CATNYGGDAYEQYF
>TRBV28|TRBJ2-1|.|TRBD1
TGTGCCAGCAGTTTCGAGGGACAGGTTTACAATGAGCAGTTCTTC
CASSFEGQVYNEQFF
>TRBV18|TRBJ1-2|.|TRBD1
TGTGCCAGCTCAGAATTTCGACAGGGGAACTATGGCTACACCTTC
CASSEFRQGNYGYTF
>TRBV15|TRBJ2-7|.|TRBD2
TGTGCCACCAGCACCGAAAAAGCGGGGCCAACTACCTACGAGCAGTACTTC
CATSTEKAGPTTYEQYF
>TRBV7-9|TRBJ2-1|.|.
TGTGCCAGCATGGATTCCTACAATGAGCAGTTCTTC
CASMDSYNEQFF
>TRBV7-3|TRBJ2-5|.|.
TGTGCCAGCAGCCCAAACCGGATAGCGTACGAGACCCAGTACTTC
CASSPNRIAYETQYF
>TRBV6-5|TRBJ2-5|.|.
TGTGCCAGCAGCTCAGAGGAGACCCAGTACTTC
CASSSEETQYF
>TRBV6-6|TRBJ2-4|.|.
TGTGCCAGCAGACCTAATCCGGGCGCATGGAACATTCAGTACTTC
CASRPNPGAWNIQYF
>TRBV9|TRBJ1-4|.|.
TGTGCCAGCAGCGCAGGGAACACTAATGAAAAACTGTTTTTT
CASSAGNTNEKLFF
>TRBV14|TRBJ2-5|.|.
TGTGCCAGCAGCCACGGCTACCGGGAGCCGGTAGAGACCCAGTACTTC
CASSHGYREPVETQYF
>TRBV28|TRBJ1-5|.|.
TGTGCCAGCAGTTTATCGTTGAGCAGGGTGGCCAATCAGCCCCAGCATTTT
CASSLSLSRVANQPQHF
>TRBV27|TRBJ1-2|.|TRBD1
TGTGCCAGCAGTACCCGGACAGGGGCCGTGTATGGCTACACCTTC
CASSTRTGAVYGYTF